Following are 25 T cell receptor beta chains from one sample sequenced in a study of blood T cell repertoires in COVID-19. Data came from immunoSEQ multiplex PCR; TCRdb stores just in-frame clones and leaves some out. The repertoire has 45,000 to 60,000 clones, around 86% of them found once; the top ten carry 16%. The sample was peripheral blood. The receptor set was obtained from a man aged 60-69 years with active or convalescent COVID-19.

This CDR3 reads CASSYPGTGEDEQFF. For the CDR3, the DNA is TGTGCCAGCAGCTACCCCGGGACAGGGGAGGATGAGCAGTTCTTC. The V call is TRBV5-6, the J call TRBJ2-1; 10 bases fit TRBD1. The CDR3 loop spans 15 amino acids. CDR1 and CDR2 from the germline V gene are SGHDT and YYEEEE. The V and J ends lost 3 bases and 8 bases, in that order; junction bases with no gene match: 8.

The chain recombines TRBV19 with TRBJ2-4, with 8 bases lining up with TRBD1. Germline assignment: CDR1 LNHDA and CDR2 SQIVND (reference sequence). The length of the CDR3 is 14 residues. Unmatched junction bases numbered 1, after V lost 3 bases and J lost 3 bases. The CDR3 protein is CASSITGGKNIQYF. The DNA for the CDR3 is TGTGCCAGTAGTATTACAGGGGGCAAAAACATTCAGTACTTC.

This clone was seen only once. The chain couples TRBV3-1 (or the pseudogene TRBV3-2) to TRBJ1-6; perhaps TRBD1 as D (5 bases). V was clipped by 5 bases and J by 10 bases, with 12 bases between them. There are 13 residues in the CDR3. Germline V gene lookup returns CDR1 LGHDT and CDR2 YNNKEL (reference sequence). The CDR3 region is CASSGTGDSPLHF. The CDR3, as DNA: TGTGCCAGCAGCGGTACGGGGGACTCACCCCTCCACTTT.

By sample fraction, this clone is medium-sized. The chain has TRBV7-2 and TRBJ2-7; 7 nucleotides line up with TRBD1. This CDR3 spans 14 amino acids. The germline V gene encodes CDR1 SGHTA and CDR2 FQGNSA. V shed 1 base and J 5 bases; nucleotides not matched to a gene: 5. CDR3 sequence reads: CASSLVWTGNEQYF. The CDR3, as DNA: TGTGCCAGCAGCTTAGTTTGGACAGGCAACGAGCAGTACTTC.

The chain couples TRBV6-5 to TRBJ1-1, with a tentative D call TRBD1 (5 bases). Looked up from germline, CDR1 is MNHEY and CDR2 is SVGAGI. There are 12 residues in the CDR3. Trimming took 8 bases from V and 6 from J, leaving 13 bases between them. CDR3 coding DNA: TGTGCCAGCGCACGGGGGGGGGCTGAAGCTTTCTTT. It encodes CASARGGAEAFF.

The rearrangement uses TRBV5-4 and TRBJ1-1; possible D gene TRBD1, 5 bases. There are 15 residues in the CDR3. Trimming shortened V by 5 bases and J by 6 bases, and 20 bases separated the two germline ends. Per germline, CDR1 SGHNT and CDR2 YYREEE (reference sequence). Here the CDR3 reads CASRSGKVGTPEAFF. In DNA form, the CDR3 reads TGTGCCAGCAGATCAGGGAAAGTGGGAACGCCTGAAGCTTTCTTT. Supplemented by reference TRBV5-4 and TRBJ1-1, the full variable domain reads ETGVTQSPTHLIKTRGQQVTLRCSSQSGHNTVSWYQQALGQGPQFIFQYYREEENGRGNFPPRFSGLQFPNYSSELNVNALELDDSALYLCASRSGKVGTPEAFFGQGTRLTVV.

This clone showed up just once. The chain is built from TRBV15 and TRBJ1-4; 10 bases are shared with TRBD1. V shed 3 bases and J 4 bases; nucleotides not matched to a gene: 5. The CDR3 consists of 16 residues. The V gene's germline CDR1 is LNHNV and CDR2 YYDKDF (reference sequence). DNA of the CDR3: TGTGCCACCAGCAGGGAGACAGGGGGCCTTAATGAAAAACTGTTTTTT. It encodes CATSRETGGLNEKLFF.

The V call is TRBV2, the J call TRBJ2-1, with D perhaps matching TRBD1 (5 bases). Germline lookup yields CDR1 SNHLY and CDR2 FYNNEI. The CDR3 runs to 11 residues. The ends were cut back, 9 bases at V and 8 bases at J, with 11 bases in the middle. The CDR3 sequence: CASSRVDEQFF. CDR3 DNA sequence: TGTGCCAGTAGCAGGGTTGATGAGCAGTTCTTC.

The V call is TRBV24-1, the J call TRBJ2-2; tentatively, D is TRBD2 (5 bases). V gave up 9 bases and J gave up 1 base, with 14 bases separating them. The CDR3 runs 15 residues. Per the germline V gene, CDR1 is KGHDR and CDR2 is SFDVKD. The CDR3 nucleotides read TGTGCCACCTCTAATCCGGGGAAGAACACCGGGGAGCTGTTTTTT. Its protein product is CATSNPGKNTGELFF.

V is TRBV10-3 and J is TRBJ2-7; 8 bases align to TRBD1. V trimming: 6 bases; J trimming: 6 bases; junction bases outside the gene matches: 10. The CDR3 spans 14 residues. CDR1 ENHRY and CDR2 SYGVKD come from the germline V gene. The CDR3 nucleotides read TGTGCCATCAGCCCGACAGGGGAGCGGACCGAGCAGTACTTC. Amino acid sequence: CAISPTGERTEQYF.

The V and J genes are TRBV28 and TRBJ2-1; the match to TRBD1 covers 9 bases. The J segment lost 4 bases and the V segment lost 5 bases, leaving 12 bases of the junction unmatched. Germline assignment: CDR1 MDHEN and CDR2 SYDVKM. This CDR3 has 17 amino acids. In nucleotides, the CDR3 is TGTGCCAGCAGTCCCCGCGCCGGGACAGGGCCTTACAATGAGCAGTTCTTC. As protein: CASSPRAGTGPYNEQFF.

The V and J genes are TRBV28 and TRBJ1-1; 9 positions match TRBD1. Germline CDR1 and CDR2: MDHEN and SYDVKM. This CDR3 region has 14 residues. With V trimmed by 8 bases and J by 1 base, 5 bases remained unmatched. This chain's CDR3 is CASLRDRANTEAFF. In DNA form, the CDR3 reads TGTGCCAGCCTCCGGGACAGGGCGAACACTGAAGCTTTCTTT.

The rearrangement links TRBV3-1 (or the pseudogene TRBV3-2) to TRBJ1-2; the D is unclear. Trimming removed 0 bases at V and 2 bases at J, with 10 bases between. This CDR3 region has 15 residues. Germline CDR1 is LGHDT and CDR2 is YNNKEL (reference sequence). The CDR3 loop reads CASSQDLASNYGYTF. The CDR3 DNA follows: TGTGCCAGCAGCCAAGATTTGGCCTCCAACTATGGCTACACCTTC.

This chain connects TRBV28 to TRBJ1-5, with 9 bases that match TRBD1. CDR3 length: 13 amino acids. Germline lookup yields CDR1 MDHEN and CDR2 SYDVKM. Germline trimming cut 8 bases from V and 5 bases from J; bases unmatched to any gene: 4. CDR3 loop: CASGTGGDQPQHF. The CDR3, as DNA: TGTGCCAGCGGTACAGGGGGCGATCAGCCCCAGCATTTT.

The CDR3 bases are TGTGCCAGCTCACCATTTTCAGGGGGCGGCATGAACACTGAAGCTTTCTTT. Its protein is CASSPFSGGGMNTEAFF. The rearrangement uses TRBV18 and TRBJ1-1, with 8 bases that match TRBD1. With V trimmed by 2 bases and J by 0 bases, 8 bases remained unmatched. The CDR3 runs 17 residues. Germline CDR1 reads KGHSH; CDR2 reads LQKENI.

This rearrangement joins TRBV11-2 to TRBJ1-2; D is uncertain. Trimming stripped 2 bases from V and 8 bases from J, with 12 bases between. The CDR3 length is 13 residues. Germline V gene sequence: CDR1 SGHAT, CDR2 FQNNGV. For the CDR3, the DNA is TGTGCCAGCAGCTTACAGCGGCACGGGGGCTACACCTTC. The encoded protein is CASSLQRHGGYTF.

This clone has only one observation. The rearrangement joins TRBV15 to TRBJ2-1, with 8 bases that match TRBD1. Losses at the gene ends were 4 bases for V and 9 bases for J; bases not matched to a gene: 14. The CDR3 length is 16 residues. Looked up from germline, CDR1 is LNHNV and CDR2 is YYDKDF (reference sequence). Written as DNA, the CDR3 is TGTGCCACCAGCAAGATGGTGGGCAGGGGGCTTGTTGAGCAGTTCTTC. This translates into CATSKMVGRGLVEQFF. The whole variable domain, filled in from reference TRBV15 and TRBJ2-1, reads DAMVIQNPRYQVTQFGKPVTLSCSQTLNHNVMYWYQQKSSQAPKLLFHYYDKDFNNEADTPDNFQSRRPNTSFCFLDIRSPGLGDTAMYLCATSKMVGRGLVEQFFGPGTRLTVL.

The gene calls are TRBV11-2 and TRBJ1-2; no clear D. Between the trimmed V and J ends, which lost 0 bases and 5 bases, there was a span of 13 bases. Germline lookup yields CDR1 SGHAT and CDR2 FQNNGV. The CDR3 totals 15 residues. Here the CDR3 DNA reads TGTGCCAGCAGCTTAGATTGGAGGGCCCTTTATGGCTACACCTTC. The encoded protein is CASSLDWRALYGYTF.

V gene TRBV10-3 combines with J gene TRBJ2-7, with D uncertain. Germline lookup yields CDR1 ENHRY and CDR2 SYGVKD. This CDR3 has 13 amino acids. The germline V and J ends were trimmed by 3 bases and 3 bases, with 9 bases remaining between them. CDR3 bases: TGTGCCATCAGTGACACTACGATCTACGAGCAGTACTTC. Its translation is CAISDTTIYEQYF.

This clone was recorded once. The V call is TRBV28, the J call TRBJ2-6; 7 bases match TRBD1. The CDR3 sequence is 17 residues long. Germline CDR1 is MDHEN and CDR2 is SYDVKM. Trimming at V came to 6 bases and at J to 0 bases, leaving 8 bases not matched to a gene. The CDR3 spells CASRGTVEPSGANVLTF. As DNA, the CDR3 is TGTGCCAGCAGGGGGACAGTCGAACCCTCTGGGGCCAACGTCCTGACTTTC. The variable domain in full, with the rest retrieved from reference TRBV28 and TRBJ2-6, is DVKVTQSSRYLVKRTGEKVFLECVQDMDHENMFWYRQDPGLGLRLIYFSYDVKMKEKGDIPEGYSVSREKKERFSLILESASTNQTSMYLCASRGTVEPSGANVLTFGAGSRLTVL.

The chain is built from TRBV2 and TRBJ1-1; 9 positions match TRBD1. Germline lookup yields CDR1 SNHLY and CDR2 FYNNEI. The CDR3 runs to 12 residues. With V trimmed by 4 bases and J by 10 bases, 4 bases remained unmatched. The DNA of the CDR3 is TGTGCCAGCAGTGCTGGGACAGGGTTAGCTTTCTTT. This encodes CASSAGTGLAFF. The variable domain in full, completed from reference TRBV2 and TRBJ1-1, reads EPEVTQTPSHQVTQMGQEVILRCVPISNHLYFYWYRQILGQKVEFLVSFYNNEISEKSEIFDDQFSVERPDGSNFTLKIRSTKLEDSAMYFCASSAGTGLAFFGQGTRLTVV.

The gene calls are TRBV11-2 and TRBJ1-2; TRBD1 matches at 8 bases. The junction had 14 bases not matched to a gene; V was cut back by 3 bases and J by 8 bases. The CDR3 loop spans 16 amino acids. Germline CDR1 reads SGHAT; CDR2 reads FQNNGV. CDR3 bases: TGTGCCAGCAGCTTGCAGCCGGGACAGGACTTAGTAGGCTACACCTTC. This sequence encodes CASSLQPGQDLVGYTF.

This rearrangement joins TRBV13 to TRBJ2-3; 11 bases match TRBD2. With 5 bases clipped from V and 1 base from J, the junction kept 2 bases outside the gene matches. Germline V gives CDR1 PRHDT, CDR2 FYEKMQ (reference sequence). The CDR3 has 15 amino acids. CDR3 loop: CASSTGLAGTDTQYF. As DNA, the CDR3 is TGTGCCAGCAGCACGGGACTAGCGGGCACAGATACGCAGTATTTT.

The gene calls are TRBV6-2 or TRBV6-3 and TRBJ1-4; D unresolved. There are 14 residues in the CDR3. Trimming removed 4 bases at V and 8 bases at J, with 14 bases between. The germline V gene encodes CDR1 MNHEY and CDR2 SVGEGT. This CDR3 reads CASSSGSRREKLFF. The DNA for the CDR3 is TGTGCCAGCAGTTCCGGGTCCCGAAGGGAAAAACTGTTTTTT.

This chain connects TRBV11-2 to TRBJ1-1; D is unclear. The CDR3 runs to 13 residues. V shed 6 bases and J shed 12 bases, with 20 bases lying between them. CDR1 is SGHAT and CDR2 is FQNNGV in the germline V gene. The CDR3 loop is CASSLSERLESFF. The CDR3 DNA sequence: TGTGCCAGCAGTTTATCGGAGAGGTTGGAGTCTTTCTTT.